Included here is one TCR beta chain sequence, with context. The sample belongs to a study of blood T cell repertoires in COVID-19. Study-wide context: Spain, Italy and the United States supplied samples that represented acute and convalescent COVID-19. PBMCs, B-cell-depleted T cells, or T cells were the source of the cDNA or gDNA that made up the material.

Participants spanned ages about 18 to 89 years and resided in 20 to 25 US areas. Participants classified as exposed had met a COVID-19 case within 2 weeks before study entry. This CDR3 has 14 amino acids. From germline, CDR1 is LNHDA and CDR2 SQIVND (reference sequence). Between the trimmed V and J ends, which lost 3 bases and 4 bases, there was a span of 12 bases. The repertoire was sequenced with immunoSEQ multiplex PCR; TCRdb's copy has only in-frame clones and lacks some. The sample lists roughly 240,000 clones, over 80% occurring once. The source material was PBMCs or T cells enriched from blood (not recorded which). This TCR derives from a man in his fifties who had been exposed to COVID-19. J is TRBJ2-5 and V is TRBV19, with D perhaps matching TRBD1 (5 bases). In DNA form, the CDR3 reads TGTGCCAGTAGTATGGGCGAAGGGGTAGAGACCCAGTACTTC. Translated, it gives CASSMGEGVETQYF.